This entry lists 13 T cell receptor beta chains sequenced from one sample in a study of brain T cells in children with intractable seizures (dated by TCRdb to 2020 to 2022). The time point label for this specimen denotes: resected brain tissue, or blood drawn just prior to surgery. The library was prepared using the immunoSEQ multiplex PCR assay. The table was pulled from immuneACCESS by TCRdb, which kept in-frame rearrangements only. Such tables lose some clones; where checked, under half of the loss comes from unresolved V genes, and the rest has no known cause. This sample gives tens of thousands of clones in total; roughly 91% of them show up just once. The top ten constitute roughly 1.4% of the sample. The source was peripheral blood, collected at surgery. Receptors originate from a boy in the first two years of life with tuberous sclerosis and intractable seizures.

CDR3 loop: CASSESRQGWTEAFF. In DNA, the CDR3 is TGTGCCAGCAGCGAGTCGAGACAGGGATGGACTGAAGCTTTCTTT. This chain uses TRBV5-5 with TRBJ1-1, with TRBD1 identical over 7 bases. The V and J ends lost 4 bases and 5 bases, in that order; junction bases with no gene match: 11. This CDR3 region has 15 residues. Germline V gene data show CDR1 as SGHKS and CDR2 as YYEKEE (reference sequence).

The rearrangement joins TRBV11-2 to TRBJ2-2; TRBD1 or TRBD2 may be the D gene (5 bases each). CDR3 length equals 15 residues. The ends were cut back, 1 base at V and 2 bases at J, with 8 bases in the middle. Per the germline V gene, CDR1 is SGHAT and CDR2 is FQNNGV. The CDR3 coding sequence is TGTGCCAGCAGCTTAGCCGGGACCAACACCGGGGAGCTGTTTTTT. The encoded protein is CASSLAGTNTGELFF.

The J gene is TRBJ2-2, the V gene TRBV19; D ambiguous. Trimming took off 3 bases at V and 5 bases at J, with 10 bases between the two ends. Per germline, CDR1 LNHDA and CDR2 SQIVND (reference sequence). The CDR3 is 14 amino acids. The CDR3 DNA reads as TGTGCCAGTAGTATTCTAGTGGGGACCGGGGAGCTGTTTTTT. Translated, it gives CASSILVGTGELFF.

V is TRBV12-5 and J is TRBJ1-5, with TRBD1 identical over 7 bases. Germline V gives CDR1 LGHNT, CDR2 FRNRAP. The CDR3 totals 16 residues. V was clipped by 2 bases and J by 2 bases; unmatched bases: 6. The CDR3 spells CASGLNRQGGNQPQHF. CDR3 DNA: TGTGCTAGTGGTTTGAATAGACAGGGAGGCAATCAGCCCCAGCATTTT.

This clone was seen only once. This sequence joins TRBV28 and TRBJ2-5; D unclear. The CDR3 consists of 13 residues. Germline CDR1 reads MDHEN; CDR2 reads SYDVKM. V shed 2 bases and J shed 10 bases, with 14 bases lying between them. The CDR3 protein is CASSLSLPWDQYF. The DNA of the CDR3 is TGTGCCAGCAGTTTAAGTCTGCCGTGGGACCAGTACTTC.

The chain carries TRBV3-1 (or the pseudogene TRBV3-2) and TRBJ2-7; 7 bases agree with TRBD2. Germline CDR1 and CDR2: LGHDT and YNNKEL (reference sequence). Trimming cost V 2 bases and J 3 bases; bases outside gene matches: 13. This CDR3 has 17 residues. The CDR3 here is CASSQFPPAGVFYEQYF. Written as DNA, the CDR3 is TGTGCCAGCAGCCAATTCCCCCCCGCGGGGGTGTTCTACGAGCAGTACTTC.

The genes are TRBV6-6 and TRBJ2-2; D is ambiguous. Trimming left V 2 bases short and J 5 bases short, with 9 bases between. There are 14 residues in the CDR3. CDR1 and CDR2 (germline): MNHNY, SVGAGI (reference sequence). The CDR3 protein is CASSYTDGTGELFF. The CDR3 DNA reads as TGTGCCAGCAGTTACACGGACGGTACCGGGGAGCTGTTTTTT.

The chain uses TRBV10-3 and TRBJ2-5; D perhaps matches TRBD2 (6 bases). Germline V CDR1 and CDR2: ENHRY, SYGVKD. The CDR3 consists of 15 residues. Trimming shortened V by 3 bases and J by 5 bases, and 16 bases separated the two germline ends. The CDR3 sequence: CAISDFGGSGETQYF. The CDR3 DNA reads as TGTGCCATCAGTGACTTCGGGGGAAGTGGGGAGACCCAGTACTTC.

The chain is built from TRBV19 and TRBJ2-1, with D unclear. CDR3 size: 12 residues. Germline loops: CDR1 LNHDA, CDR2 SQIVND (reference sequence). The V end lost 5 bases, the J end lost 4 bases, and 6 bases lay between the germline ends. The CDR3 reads CASSEYYNEQFF. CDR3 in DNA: TGTGCCAGTAGTGAGTATTACAATGAGCAGTTCTTC.

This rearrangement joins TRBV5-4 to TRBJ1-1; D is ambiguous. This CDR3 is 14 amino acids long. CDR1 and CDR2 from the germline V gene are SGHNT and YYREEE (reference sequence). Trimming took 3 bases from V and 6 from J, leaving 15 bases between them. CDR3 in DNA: TGTGCCAGCAGCTACCCCGGGAAAAGCGCTGAAGCTTTCTTT. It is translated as CASSYPGKSAEAFF.

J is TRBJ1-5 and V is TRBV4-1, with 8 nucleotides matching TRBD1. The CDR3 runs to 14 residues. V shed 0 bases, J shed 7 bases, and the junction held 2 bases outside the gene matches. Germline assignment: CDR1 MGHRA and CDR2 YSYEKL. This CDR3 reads CASSQDDRGQPQHF. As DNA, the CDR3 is TGCGCCAGCAGCCAAGATGACAGGGGCCAGCCCCAGCATTTT.

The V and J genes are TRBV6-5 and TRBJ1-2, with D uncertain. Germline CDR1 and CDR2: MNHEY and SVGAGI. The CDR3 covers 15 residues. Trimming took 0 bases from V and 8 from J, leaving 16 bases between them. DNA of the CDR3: TGTGCCAGCAGTTACTCTACGGACGGCTTCTACGGCTACACCTTC. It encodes CASSYSTDGFYGYTF.

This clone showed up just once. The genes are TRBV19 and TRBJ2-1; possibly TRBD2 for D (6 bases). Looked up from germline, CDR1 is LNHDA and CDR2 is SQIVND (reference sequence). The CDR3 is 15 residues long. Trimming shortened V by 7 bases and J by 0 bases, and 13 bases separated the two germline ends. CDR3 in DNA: TGTGCCAGTACCTCTTTCGGGAGCTCCTACAATGAGCAGTTCTTC. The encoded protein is CASTSFGSSYNEQFF.